The clone carrying this T cell receptor beta chain ranks as medium-sized. Ahead of thyroid surgery, no patient had received treatment of any kind. TCRdb ran MiXCR on the PCR reads. The table includes roughly 25,000 clones, approximately 13% detected once. The CDR3 runs 18 residues. The trim removed 8 bases at V and 4 bases at J, leaving 19 bases unmatched. This sample was included in a study of metastatic and nonmetastatic thyroid tumors. Sample: blood. The J gene is TRBJ2-1, the V gene TRBV12-3 or TRBV12-4; 8 bases line up with TRBD2. The TCR comes from a female donor with papillary thyroid cancer or a benign thyroid nodule (not recorded which). Some clones in this sample may be carry-over from other donors' samples. The CDR3 loop reads CASGSGAIAGRPYNEQFF. The CDR3 DNA follows: TGTGCCAGCGGGTCGGGAGCAATAGCGGGGCGACCATACAATGAGCAGTTCTTC.